The T cell receptor beta chain under discussion was sequenced for a study of CD8+ T cells in alopecia areata. Study-wide results and caveats: Higher clonality and more expanded CD8+ clones appeared in lesional than normal scalp.

Deletions cut 6 bases from V and 0 bases from J, with 8 bases between. Germline lookup yields CDR1 MNHEY and CDR2 SMNVEV (reference sequence). The CDR3 totals 13 residues. It was cDNA, reverse transcribed from extracted RNA, that served as the sequencing template. TCRdb's table, derived via immunoSEQ multiplex PCR, lists solely in-frame clones and lacks some. The sample yields about 180,000 clones, 63% seen once. In regard to this clone: Its antigen is unidentified.

This chain uses TRBV27 with TRBJ1-1; TRBD1 might be the D (6 bases). This TCR was recovered from a human donor with alopecia areata. This specimen consisted of CD4+ T cells sorted from blood, obtained at week 0. The CDR3 loop reads CASSRTVNTEAFF. The CDR3 region has the DNA TGTGCCAGCAGCCGGACAGTGAACACTGAAGCTTTCTTT.